This TCR beta chain was retrieved from a study of Ad26.COV2.S vaccination and SARS-CoV-2 variants. Treatment given: around 19 received Ad26.COV2.S at low or high dose, single or two shots; about five received placebo; per-sample allocation not given. Sampling took place 63 days after the first vaccine or placebo injection. Recruitment in Boston yielded a donor of adult age, 18-55 years. Here immunoSEQ multiplex PCR was the method, and the copy in TCRdb shows in-frame clones only, minus some. The sample contains approximately 480,000 clones, around 88% of which appear only once. Study outcomes and limitations: Researchers cautioned that TCR breadth and depth analyses may have underestimated total T cell responses. Substantial breadth was reported for post-vaccination spike-specific CD8+ and CD4+ T cells.

With respect to this clone: Its antigen is still unknown.

CDR1 and CDR2 from the germline V gene are KGHSH and LQKENI. This CDR3 comprises 14 residues. The V gene lost 3 bases and the J gene lost 2 bases, with 9 bases spanning the gap. Material: peripheral blood, obtained in a trial of Ad26.COV2.S vaccine versus placebo. This TCR was recovered from a person aged 18-60 years who received the Ad26.COV2.S COVID-19 vaccine or a placebo. The chain joins TRBV18 to TRBJ2-3; no clear D gene. CDR3 loop: CASSPVGTTDTQYF. CDR3 bases: TGTGCCAGCTCACCGGTGGGTACCACAGATACGCAGTATTTT.